This paragraph reports one TCR beta chain. Its antigen is not yet known. No much larger clone is present one base from it, and per-base qualities are unavailable. This specimen comes from a study of blood T cell repertoires in COVID-19 (dated by TCRdb to about 2020). In the study overall: Samples covering the acute and convalescent phases of COVID-19 were provided by collaborators in the United States, Italy and Spain. The dataset comprised deeply sampled blood TCRbeta repertoires from subjects exposed to, actively infected with, or recovered from COVID-19. Samples came from the ongoing ImmuneRACE study (first 160 participants) plus 1,254 subjects from 6 global collaborators. The prospective study material was composed of cDNA or gDNA derived from T cells, B-cell-depleted T cells, or PBMCs. The repertoires were released in a freely available public database intended as a resource for research on the immune response to SARS-CoV-2. The sample metadata nearly always contained a de-identified subject ID, COVID-19 status, age in years and sex. Where HLA class I and class II types were available, the types were taken from metadata supplied by the sample provider, not from assay-based typing. Summary of the overall study and its limitations: How much clinical and demographic metadata was included differed by source and by participant, and the metadata was provided uncurated.

Each collaborating institution followed its own protocols to collect whole blood in K2EDTA tubes. Collaborator samples were shipped for TCRbeta analysis as frozen whole blood, isolated PBMCs, or DNA extracted from either sample type. TCRbeta CDR3 regions were amplified from genomic DNA using the immunoSEQ Assay, a bias-controlled multiplex PCR. The published analysis was carried out like this. The number of nucleated cells in each sample was estimated from the amplification of reference gene primers within the assay. To quantify the absolute abundance of each unique TCRbeta CDR3 rearrangement, sequence reads were collapsed and filtered. For each sample, productive Simpson clonality was calculated as the square root of Simpson's diversity index over productive rearrangements. Drawn from immuneACCESS, this table holds only the in-frame rearrangements with V and J called that TCRdb kept. Clones are partly lost; checked studies trace under half to an unresolved V gene and leave the rest unexplained. The V and J calls and clone size were taken over from that table, and D and trimming were inferred from the DNA. The sample includes approximately 110,000 clones, with 69% observed a single time. In total, the top ten clones hold 5% to 6.5% of the sample.

This clonotype was obtained from a man older than 75 with acute or convalescent COVID-19. Source material: peripheral blood.

The nucleotide sequence reads TGTGCCAGCTCACCACCGCGGGATCCTTACACAGATACGCAGTATTTT. It specifies CASSPPRDPYTDTQYF. The chain employs TRBV18 and TRBJ2-3; a weak D assignment points to TRBD2 (6 bases agree). Including cysteine and phenylalanine, the CDR3 has 16 amino acids. Here the CDR3 DNA is all that survives: 48 bases in frame from base 1. V gives up 0 bases and J gives up 2 bases, and the segment between their germline ends measures 12 bases. The germline V gene yields KGHSH for CDR1 and LQKENI for CDR2. The entire variable domain, with the stretches around the CDR3 drawn from the reference TRBV18 and TRBJ2-3 proteins, is NAGVMQNPRHLVRRRGQEARLRCSPMKGHSHVYWYRQLPEEGLKFMVYLQKENIIDESGMPKERFSAEFPKEGPSILRIQQVVRGDSAAYFCASSPPRDPYTDTQYFGPGTRLTVL.